This T cell receptor (beta chain) was sequenced for a study of T cells in Graves' hyperthyroidism and ophthalmopathy. This clonotype has at least ten counts. Germline CDR1 and CDR2: SGHDT and YYEEEE. V lost 0 bases and J 1 base, leaving 4 bases between the germline ends. The CDR3 covers 13 residues. Researchers amplified the TCR beta CDR3 regions from RNA transcripts. Carried out on the TCR CDR3, a first-round RT-PCR used the HTBI primer set. TCRdb re-derived calls from the multiplex PCR reads in MiXCR, one entry per CDR3 protein. In the table there are roughly 290,000 distinct CDR3 sequences, more than 10% of which are singletons.

The receptor's source is a woman aged 25-40 years with Graves' hyperthyroidism that later progressed to Graves' ophthalmopathy. Sequences were obtained from blood. J is TRBJ2-5 and V is TRBV5-6; no clear D gene. The CDR3 loop is CASSLGFQETQYF. The CDR3 DNA follows: TGTGCCAGCAGCTTGGGCTTCCAAGAGACCCAGTACTTC.